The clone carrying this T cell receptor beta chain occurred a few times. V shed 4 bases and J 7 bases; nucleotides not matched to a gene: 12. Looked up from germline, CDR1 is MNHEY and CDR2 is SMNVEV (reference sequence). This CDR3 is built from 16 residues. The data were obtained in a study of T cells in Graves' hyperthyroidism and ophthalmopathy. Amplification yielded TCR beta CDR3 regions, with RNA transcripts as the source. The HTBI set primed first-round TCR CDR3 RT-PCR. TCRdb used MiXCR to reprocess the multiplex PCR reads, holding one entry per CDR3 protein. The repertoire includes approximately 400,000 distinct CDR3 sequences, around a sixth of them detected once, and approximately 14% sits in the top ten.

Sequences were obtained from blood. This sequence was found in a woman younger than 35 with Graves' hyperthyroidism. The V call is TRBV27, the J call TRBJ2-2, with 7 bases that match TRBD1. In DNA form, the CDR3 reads TGTGCCAGCAGTTCAAACCCGGACAGGCAAGGCGGGGAGCTGTTTTTT. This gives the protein CASSSNPDRQGGELFF.